Given below is one T cell receptor (beta chain) in context. The antigen is not known. One end of the junction varies from germline; a read error may be responsible. The data are from a study of T cell responses to AZD1222 COVID-19 vaccine. Whole-study results and caveats: Every sample of the repertoires postdated the peak T cell response. Reports say nearly half of spike-specific TCRs go after unmutated variant regions. The donor cohort was predominantly white British with a female majority, and clonal diversity may have been underestimated.

The CDR3 consists of 16 residues. Germline V gives CDR1 SSHAT, CDR2 FNYEAQ (reference sequence). Measured with immunoSEQ multiplex PCR; TCRdb has only the in-frame clones, and not every one. This sample has 150,000 or so clones, with roughly 91% found just once. Second doses at about 4 or about 12 weeks were pooled. The source is an adult who received the AZD1222 COVID-19 vaccine. The specimen comprised peripheral blood, sampled 28 days after the second AZD1222 dose. The rearrangement uses TRBV7-7 and TRBJ2-5, with 8 bases that match TRBD1. In nucleotides, the CDR3 is TGTGCTAGCAGCTCAATCGGGCAGGGGGCAGTGGAGACCCAGTACTTC. This sequence encodes CASSSIGQGAVETQYF.